These 30 T cell receptor beta chains were all obtained from the same sample, sequenced in a study of blood T cells in healthy people across ages (dated by TCRdb to between 2014 and 2016). Library creation used 5' RACE. Sequencing used an Illumina HiSeq 2500. A second about 7 to 11 cycle PCR used a sample-barcoded 5' primer and a J-beta primer mix. TCRdb reworked the public reads: Q25 trimming with fastp, MiXCR clone assembly, productive beta chains retained. For every CDR3 protein sequence, its rows merge into one entry that carries the most common genes and DNA. For this sample the table gives hundreds of thousands of distinct CDR3 sequences, of which 35% to 50% were detected only once. The top ten clonotypes cover roughly 30% of the sample. The sequenced sample consisted of blood. These receptor sequences come from an elderly man in good health.

CDR3 sequence (DNA): TGTGCCAGCAGCCAAAAGGGGTCCACAGATACGCAGTATTTT. This gives the protein CASSQKGSTDTQYF. The rearrangement links TRBV3-1 to TRBJ2-3; weak D call: TRBD1 (5 bases). Germline values: CDR1 LGHDT, CDR2 YNNKEL (reference sequence). There are 14 residues in the CDR3. With 2 bases removed from V and 2 bases from J, the gap between germline ends came to 8 bases.

This rearrangement joins TRBV2 to TRBJ1-2; 7 nucleotides agree with TRBD1. The J segment lost 5 bases and the V segment lost 2 bases, leaving 5 bases of the junction unmatched. This CDR3 contains 14 residues. Germline V gene lookup returns CDR1 SNHLY and CDR2 FYNNEI. The DNA of the CDR3 is TGTGCCAGCAGTGAAAGGACAGGAACTTATGGCTACACCTTC. Its translation: CASSERTGTYGYTF.

V is TRBV5-1 and J is TRBJ2-5; the match to TRBD2 covers 8 bases. V was clipped by 4 bases and J by 4 bases; unmatched bases: 9. The CDR3 spans 15 residues. The V gene's germline CDR1 is SGHRS and CDR2 YFSETQ. CDR3 nucleotide sequence: TGCGCCAGCAGCCTTACTAGCGGTGGAATAGAGACCCAGTACTTC. It translates to CASSLTSGGIETQYF.

This clonotype was detected many times. The chain uses TRBV4-1 and TRBJ1-2; D is uncertain. Germline V gene lookup returns CDR1 MGHRA and CDR2 YSYEKL. This CDR3 spans 11 amino acids. V was pared by 2 bases and J by 10 bases, with 8 bases between. In DNA, the CDR3 is TGCGCCAGCAGCCAAAACCAAGTCTACACCTTC. Protein sequence: CASSQNQVYTF.

V is TRBV12-3 or TRBV12-4 and J is TRBJ1-6; D unresolved. The CDR3 has 14 amino acids. V gave up 0 bases and J gave up 8 bases, with 8 bases separating them. The CDR3 spells CASSLAFRDSPLHF. CDR3 nucleotides: TGTGCCAGCAGTTTAGCGTTTAGGGATTCACCCCTCCACTTT.

This rearrangement joins TRBV20-1 to TRBJ2-4; 11 bases fit TRBD1. The CDR3 has 16 residues. J lost 6 bases, V lost 2 bases, and 9 bases had no gene match. The germline gives CDR1 DFQATT, CDR2 SNEGSKA (reference sequence). CDR3 residues: CSARPGQGARGNIQYF. CDR3 bases: TGCAGTGCTAGACCCGGACAGGGGGCGCGGGGAAACATTCAGTACTTC.

This clonotype has only a few counts. J is TRBJ2-2 and V is TRBV7-2; 12 nucleotides align to TRBD1. The CDR3 extends over 16 amino acids. Germline CDR1 is SGHTA and CDR2 is FQGNSA. With V trimmed by 5 bases and J by 5 bases, 6 bases remained unmatched. CDR3 amino acids: CASSSRDRGLTGELFF. CDR3 in DNA: TGTGCCAGCAGCAGCCGGGACAGGGGGCTTACCGGGGAGCTGTTTTTT. Full variable domain (missing parts from reference TRBV7-2 and TRBJ2-2): GAGVSQSPSNKVTEKGKDVELRCDPISGHTALYWYRQSLGQGLEFLIYFQGNSAPDKSGLPSDRFSAERTGGSVSTLTIQRTQQEDSAVYLCASSSRDRGLTGELFFGEGSRLTVL.

Worth noting for this clonotype: With a much larger clone just one base away, this may be a read error. The rearrangement joins TRBV20-1 to TRBJ2-7; tentatively, D is TRBD1 or TRBD2 (5 bases each). This CDR3 contains 15 residues. Trimming pared 0 bases from V and 10 bases from J, leaving 22 bases between. Germline V gives CDR1 DFQATT, CDR2 SNEGSKA (reference sequence). The DNA for the CDR3 is TGCAGTGCTAGAGATCGAATGGGGACCTCCGATGCCCAGTACTTC. This encodes CSARDRMGTSDAQYF.

This clonotype has ten or more counts. The chain carries TRBV5-1 and TRBJ2-1; D gene unclear. The V end was cut by 4 bases, the J end by 1 base, with 9 bases between. Germline assignment: CDR1 SGHRS and CDR2 YFSETQ. CDR3 length: 14 amino acids. The CDR3 nucleotides read TGCGCCAGCAGCCCGCAACTTTCCTACAATGAGCAGTTCTTC. This translates into CASSPQLSYNEQFF.

The chain employs TRBV10-3 and TRBJ2-7, with TRBD2 as a possible D gene (6 bases). The germline V gene has CDR1 ENHRY and CDR2 SYGVKD. V shed 5 bases and J shed 6 bases, with 23 bases lying between them. This CDR3 has 16 amino acids. The CDR3 region is CAISRTVPTSSGEQYF. CDR3 in DNA: TGTGCCATCAGTAGGACCGTACCGACTAGTTCAGGCGAGCAGTACTTC.

A single count supports this clonotype. The J gene is TRBJ1-2, the V gene TRBV4-3; D unclear. CDR1 is LGHNA, CDR2 YSLEER, per germline. V lost 3 bases and J lost 1, with 15 bases in between. There are 16 residues in the CDR3. CDR3 nucleotides: TGCGCCAGCAGCCAGAGCGGTGGCCCTGTTAACTATGGCTACACCTTC. It yields the protein CASSQSGGPVNYGYTF.

The rearrangement links TRBV28 to TRBJ2-1, with 16 bases lining up with TRBD2. With V trimmed by 6 bases and J by 2 bases, 7 bases remained unmatched. The CDR3 is 18 residues long. CDR1 and CDR2 (germline): MDHEN, SYDVKM. The CDR3 sequence: CASSTGTSGGATYNEQFF. CDR3 DNA: TGTGCCAGCAGCACCGGGACTAGCGGGGGGGCCACCTACAATGAGCAGTTCTTC.

The chain carries TRBV20-1 and TRBJ2-5, with 13 bases that match TRBD2. The DNA end is a closer match to TRBJ2-7, so the J assignment may be wrong. Looked up from germline, CDR1 is DFQATT and CDR2 is SNEGSKA (reference sequence). This CDR3 comprises 14 residues. CDR3 amino acids: CSAPGLAGFYEQYF. The DNA for the CDR3 is TGCAGTGCCCCGGGACTAGCGGGATTCTACGAGCAGTACTTC.

The chain is built from TRBV6-5 and TRBJ2-5; D not resolved. The CDR3 has 13 amino acids. The V gene's germline CDR1 is MNHEY and CDR2 SVGAGI. Trimming shortened V by 8 bases and J by 2 bases, and 12 bases separated the two germline ends. CDR3 in DNA: TGTGCCAGCGTCTCAAGGTATCAAGAGACCCAGTACTTC. It encodes CASVSRYQETQYF.

V and J are TRBV6-5 and TRBJ1-2; maybe TRBD1 (5 bases). Trimming left V 5 bases short and J 0 bases short, with 16 bases between. The CDR3 consists of 16 residues. Germline lookup yields CDR1 MNHEY and CDR2 SVGAGI. This CDR3 reads CASSRGTTHSNYGYTF. In nucleotides, the CDR3 is TGTGCCAGCAGTCGAGGGACGACACATTCTAACTATGGCTACACCTTC.

The V call is TRBV10-3, the J call TRBJ2-7, with 8 bases aligning to TRBD1. Unmatched junction bases numbered 13, after V lost 10 bases and J lost 5 bases. The CDR3 contains 14 residues. Per the germline V gene, CDR1 is ENHRY and CDR2 is SYGVKD. Here the CDR3 DNA reads TGTGCCACCCGTAGGTCAGGGGGCGAGGACGAGCAGTACTTC. Its translation: CATRRSGGEDEQYF.

V gene TRBV20-1 combines with J gene TRBJ1-2, with 7 positions matching TRBD1. The CDR3 totals 20 residues. Germline CDR1 is DFQATT and CDR2 is SNEGSKA (reference sequence). The V gene end was trimmed by 0 bases and the J gene end by 2 bases; junction bases not matched to a gene: 21. In nucleotides, the CDR3 is TGCAGTGCTAGAGACTACTACTCAAGACAGGGTGAAGAAGTGAACTATGGCTACACCTTC. This sequence encodes CSARDYYSRQGEEVNYGYTF.

The rearrangement links TRBV10-3 to TRBJ2-1, with D perhaps TRBD1 (7 bases). The germline gives CDR1 ENHRY, CDR2 SYGVKD. The CDR3 is 13 amino acids. Trimming shortened V by 7 bases and J by 4 bases, and 11 bases separated the two germline ends. CDR3 sequence reads: CAIMGGQYNEQFF. CDR3 DNA: TGTGCCATCATGGGGGGACAGTACAATGAGCAGTTCTTC.

This clonotype was detected a few times. This sequence joins TRBV6-1 and TRBJ2-3; perhaps TRBD1 as D (5 bases). Between the trimmed V and J ends, which lost 3 bases and 4 bases, there was a span of 8 bases. The CDR3 is 13 amino acids. Germline V gives CDR1 MNHNS, CDR2 SASEGT. The DNA for the CDR3 is TGTGCCAGCAGTGATCCACAGGCAGATACGCAGTATTTT. Protein product: CASSDPQADTQYF.

Only a few counts were recorded for this clonotype. V usage is TRBV20-1 and J usage is TRBJ2-7, with D tentatively TRBD1 or TRBD2 (5 bases each). Germline loops: CDR1 DFQATT, CDR2 SNEGSKA (reference sequence). The CDR3 extends over 15 amino acids. Trimming left V 1 base short and J 4 bases short, with 17 bases between. The CDR3 coding sequence is TGCAGTGCTAGAGTACCGGGGCATTCCCCGTACGAGCAGTACTTC. This sequence encodes CSARVPGHSPYEQYF.

This clonotype has more than one count but fewer than ten. V usage is TRBV7-2 and J usage is TRBJ2-4, with TRBD2 identical over 14 bases. This CDR3 contains 19 residues. Per germline, CDR1 SGHTA and CDR2 FQGNSA. With 4 bases clipped from V and 1 base from J, the junction kept 9 bases outside the gene matches. CDR3 region: CASSSAGTSGRTAKNIQYF. As DNA, the CDR3 is TGTGCCAGCAGCTCAGCGGGGACTAGCGGGAGAACCGCCAAAAACATTCAGTACTTC. Supplemented by reference TRBV7-2 and TRBJ2-4, the full variable domain reads GAGVSQSPSNKVTEKGKDVELRCDPISGHTALYWYRQSLGQGLEFLIYFQGNSAPDKSGLPSDRFSAERTGGSVSTLTIQRTQQEDSAVYLCASSSAGTSGRTAKNIQYFGAGTRLSVL.

This clonotype was seen more than once but under ten times. The chain has TRBV7-9 and TRBJ1-2, with D perhaps TRBD1 (5 bases). CDR1 is SEHNR, CDR2 FQNEAQ, per germline (reference sequence). The length of the CDR3 is 13 residues. The V end lost 11 bases, the J end lost 7 bases, and 20 bases lay between the germline ends. Here the CDR3 reads CAATRGQGIGYTF. The CDR3 nucleotides are TGTGCCGCGACTCGAGGGCAGGGAATTGGCTACACCTTC.

This clonotype was found a few times. The V and J genes are TRBV28 and TRBJ2-5, with 13 nucleotides matching TRBD2. With V trimmed by 4 bases and J by 4 bases, 9 bases remained unmatched. CDR1 and CDR2 (germline): MDHEN, SYDVKM. The CDR3 is 17 residues long. CDR3 protein: CASSSGLAGEHGETQYF. CDR3 sequence (DNA): TGTGCCAGCAGTTCCGGACTAGCGGGAGAACACGGAGAGACCCAGTACTTC.

At least ten counts were recorded for this clonotype. The chain has TRBV6-2 or TRBV6-3 and TRBJ1-3, with D maybe TRBD1 (5 bases). The length of the CDR3 is 17 residues. The germline CDR1 and CDR2 sequences are MNHEY and SVGEGT. Trimming took 7 bases from V and 0 from J, leaving 19 bases between them. CDR3 in DNA: TGTGCCAGCACCTTCTCGGGACGGCGTAGCTCTGGAAACACCATATATTTT. Translated: CASTFSGRRSSGNTIYF.

This chain links TRBV27 with TRBJ2-2; 9 bases line up with TRBD1. CDR1 is MNHEY, CDR2 SMNVEV, per germline (reference sequence). The CDR3 runs 15 residues. V shed 7 bases and J 7 bases; nucleotides not matched to a gene: 10. The CDR3 protein is CASKGVQGAVGELFF. The CDR3, as DNA: TGTGCCAGCAAAGGGGTACAGGGGGCGGTCGGGGAGCTGTTTTTT.

This sequence joins TRBV29-1 and TRBJ2-4, with 8 nucleotides matching TRBD1. The end of the DNA fits TRBJ2-5 better, so the J call may be wrong. Germline CDR1 SQVTM, CDR2 ANQGSEA. The CDR3 has 14 amino acids. CDR3 sequence reads: CSVEDRTGFETQYF. The CDR3 nucleotides are TGCAGCGTCGAGGACCGGACAGGGTTTGAGACCCAGTACTTC.

This rearrangement joins TRBV4-1 to TRBJ2-3; TRBD2 is a possible D gene (6 bases). Per the germline V gene, CDR1 is MGHRA and CDR2 is YSYEKL. CDR3 length: 17 amino acids. The germline V and J ends were trimmed by 2 bases and 0 bases, with 15 bases remaining between them. CDR3 bases: TGCGCCAGCAGCCAACGAGGTGTACGGGGGAGCACAGATACGCAGTATTTT. Encoded protein: CASSQRGVRGSTDTQYF.

This clonotype was seen a handful of times. The V gene is TRBV6-2 or TRBV6-3, the J gene TRBJ2-7; perhaps D is TRBD1 or TRBD2 (5 bases each). V dropped 2 bases and J dropped 0 bases, with 8 bases sitting between them. Germline values: CDR1 MNHEY, CDR2 SVGEGT. The CDR3 is made up of 14 amino acids. CDR3 protein: CASSYPGSSYEQYF. The CDR3 coding sequence is TGTGCCAGCAGTTACCCAGGGAGCTCCTACGAGCAGTACTTC.

This chain uses TRBV9 with TRBJ2-3, with D perhaps matching TRBD2 (6 bases). The CDR3 runs to 15 residues. CDR1 is SGDLS and CDR2 is YYNGEE in the germline V gene. Trimming left V 4 bases short and J 2 bases short, with 14 bases between. CDR3 sequence (DNA): TGTGCCAGCAGCTCCGGTATAGCGGCCACAGATACGCAGTATTTT. Protein product: CASSSGIAATDTQYF.

V is TRBV14 and J is TRBJ2-5, with 9 bases aligning to TRBD1. The J call may not be correct, given that the DNA end is closer to TRBJ2-7. This CDR3 region has 13 residues. From germline, CDR1 is SGHDN and CDR2 FVKESK. The CDR3 nucleotides read TGTGCCAGCAGAAGGACAGGGGCCTACGAGCAGTACTTC. Translating it yields CASRRTGAYEQYF.